This TCR beta chain appears in the sequencing data of a study of blood T cell repertoires in COVID-19. Study-level background: Acute and convalescent COVID-19 samples came from the United States, Italy and Spain.

Trimming cost V 9 bases and J 1 base, with 12 bases left between them. CDR3 size: 13 residues. The germline V gene encodes CDR1 SNHLY and CDR2 FYNNEI. This clone has a handful of counts. The repertoire was sequenced with immunoSEQ multiplex PCR; TCRdb's copy has only in-frame clones and lacks some. This sample has hundreds of thousands of clones, with around 87% found just once. V gene TRBV2 combines with J gene TRBJ1-1; D is perhaps TRBD1 (6 bases). The receptor's source is a woman in her forties or fifties with COVID-19, enrolled during active disease. The sample consisted of peripheral blood. The CDR3 DNA is TGTGCCAGACAGGGACCGTCGAACACTGAAGCTTTCTTT. This codes for CARQGPSNTEAFF.